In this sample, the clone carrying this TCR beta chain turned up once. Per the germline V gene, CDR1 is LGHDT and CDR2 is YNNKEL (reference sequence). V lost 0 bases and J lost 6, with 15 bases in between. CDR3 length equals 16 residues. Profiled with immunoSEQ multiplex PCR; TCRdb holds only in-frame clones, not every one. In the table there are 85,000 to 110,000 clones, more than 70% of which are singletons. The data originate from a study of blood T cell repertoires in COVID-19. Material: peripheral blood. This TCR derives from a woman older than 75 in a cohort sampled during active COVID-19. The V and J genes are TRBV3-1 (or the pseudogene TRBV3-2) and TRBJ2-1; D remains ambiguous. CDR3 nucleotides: TGTGCCAGCAGCCAAGATCTACTGATCCGAACCAATGAGCAGTTCTTC. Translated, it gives CASSQDLLIRTNEQFF.